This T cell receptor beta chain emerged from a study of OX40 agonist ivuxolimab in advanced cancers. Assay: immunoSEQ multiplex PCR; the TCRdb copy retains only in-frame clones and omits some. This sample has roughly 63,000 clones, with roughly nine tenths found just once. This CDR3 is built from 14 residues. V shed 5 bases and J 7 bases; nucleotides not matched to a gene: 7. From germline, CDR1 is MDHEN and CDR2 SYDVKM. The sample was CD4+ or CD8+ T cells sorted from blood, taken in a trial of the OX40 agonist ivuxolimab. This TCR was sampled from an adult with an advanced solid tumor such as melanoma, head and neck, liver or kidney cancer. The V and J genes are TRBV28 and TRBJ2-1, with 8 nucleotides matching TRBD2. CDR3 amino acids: CASSRSGSWNEQFF. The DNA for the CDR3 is TGTGCCAGCAGTAGAAGCGGGAGTTGGAATGAGCAGTTCTTC.